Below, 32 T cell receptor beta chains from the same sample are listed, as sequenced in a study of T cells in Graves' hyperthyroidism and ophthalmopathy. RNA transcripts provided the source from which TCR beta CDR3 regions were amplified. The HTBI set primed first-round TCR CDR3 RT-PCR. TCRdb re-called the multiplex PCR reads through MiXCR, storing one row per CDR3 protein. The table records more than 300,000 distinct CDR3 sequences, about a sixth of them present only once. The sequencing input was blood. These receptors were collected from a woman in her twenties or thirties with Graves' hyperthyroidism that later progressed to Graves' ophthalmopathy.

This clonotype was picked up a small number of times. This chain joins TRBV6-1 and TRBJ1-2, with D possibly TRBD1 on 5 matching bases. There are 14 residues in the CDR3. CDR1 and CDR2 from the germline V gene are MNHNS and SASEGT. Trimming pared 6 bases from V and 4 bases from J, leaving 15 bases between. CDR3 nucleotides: TGTGCCAGCAGAAATTACCGACAGCGCTATGGCTACACCTTC. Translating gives CASRNYRQRYGYTF.

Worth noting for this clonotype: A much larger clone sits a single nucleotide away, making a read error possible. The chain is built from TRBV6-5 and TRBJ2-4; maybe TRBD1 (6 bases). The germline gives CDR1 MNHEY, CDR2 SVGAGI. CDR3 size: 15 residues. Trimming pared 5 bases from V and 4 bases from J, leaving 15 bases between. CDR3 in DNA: TGTGCCAGCAGTCACCGGGACAAGGAAAAAAACATTCAGTACTTC. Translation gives CASSHRDKEKNIQYF.

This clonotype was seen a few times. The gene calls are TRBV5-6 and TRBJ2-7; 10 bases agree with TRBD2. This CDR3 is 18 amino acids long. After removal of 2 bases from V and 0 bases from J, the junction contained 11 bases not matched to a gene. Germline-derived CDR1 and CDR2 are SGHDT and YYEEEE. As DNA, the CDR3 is TGTGCCAGCAGCTTTCTAACGGGACTAGCGCCGAGCTCCTACGAGCAGTACTTC. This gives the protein CASSFLTGLAPSSYEQYF.

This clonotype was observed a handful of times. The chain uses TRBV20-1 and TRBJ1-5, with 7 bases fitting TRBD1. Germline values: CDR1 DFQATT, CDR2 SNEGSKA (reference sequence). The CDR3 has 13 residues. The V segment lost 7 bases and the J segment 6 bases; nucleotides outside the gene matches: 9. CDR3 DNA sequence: TGCAGTGTAATCCAGGGGGAGTCTCAGCCCCAGCATTTT. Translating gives CSVIQGESQPQHF.

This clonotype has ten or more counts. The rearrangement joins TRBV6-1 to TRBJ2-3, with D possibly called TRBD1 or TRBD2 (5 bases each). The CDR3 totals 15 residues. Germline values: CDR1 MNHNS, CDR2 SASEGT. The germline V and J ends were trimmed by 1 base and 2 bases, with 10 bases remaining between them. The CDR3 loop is CASSEDEGYTDTQYF. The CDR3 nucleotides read TGTGCCAGCAGTGAAGACGAGGGGTACACAGATACGCAGTATTTT.

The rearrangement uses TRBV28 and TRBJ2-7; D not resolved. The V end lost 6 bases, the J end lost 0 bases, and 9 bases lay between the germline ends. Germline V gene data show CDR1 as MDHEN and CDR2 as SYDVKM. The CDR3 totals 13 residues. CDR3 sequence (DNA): TGTGCCAGCAGGAGATCGAGCTCCTACGAGCAGTACTTC. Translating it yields CASRRSSSYEQYF. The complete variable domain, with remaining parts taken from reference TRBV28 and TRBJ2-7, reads DVKVTQSSRYLVKRTGEKVFLECVQDMDHENMFWYRQDPGLGLRLIYFSYDVKMKEKGDIPEGYSVSREKKERFSLILESASTNQTSMYLCASRRSSSYEQYFGPGTRLTVT.

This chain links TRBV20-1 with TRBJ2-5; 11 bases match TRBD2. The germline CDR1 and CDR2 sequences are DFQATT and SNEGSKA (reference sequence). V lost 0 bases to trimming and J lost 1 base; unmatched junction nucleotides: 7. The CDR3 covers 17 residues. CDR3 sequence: CSARDSLAGDPQETQYF. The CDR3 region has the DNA TGCAGTGCTAGAGATTCACTAGCGGGAGACCCCCAAGAGACCCAGTACTTC.

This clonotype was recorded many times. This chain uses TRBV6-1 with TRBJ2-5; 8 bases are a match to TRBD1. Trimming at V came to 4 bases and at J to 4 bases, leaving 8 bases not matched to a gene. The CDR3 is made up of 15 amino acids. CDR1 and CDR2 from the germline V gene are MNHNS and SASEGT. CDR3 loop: CASSASTGAGETQYF. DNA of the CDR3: TGTGCCAGCAGTGCCTCGACAGGGGCTGGAGAGACCCAGTACTTC.

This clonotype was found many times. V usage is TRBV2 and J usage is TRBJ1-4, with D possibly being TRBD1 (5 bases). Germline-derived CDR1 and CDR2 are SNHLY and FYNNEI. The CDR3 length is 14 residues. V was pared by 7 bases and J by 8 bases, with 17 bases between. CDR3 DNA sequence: TGTGCCAGCACTGCCTCCCGGGGGGACGAAAAACTGTTTTTT. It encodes CASTASRGDEKLFF.

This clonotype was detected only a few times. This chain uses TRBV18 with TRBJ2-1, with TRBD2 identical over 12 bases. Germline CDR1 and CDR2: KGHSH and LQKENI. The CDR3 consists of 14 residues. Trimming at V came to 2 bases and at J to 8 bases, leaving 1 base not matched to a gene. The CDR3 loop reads CASSPTSGGHEQFF. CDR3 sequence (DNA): TGTGCCAGCTCACCAACTAGCGGGGGGCATGAGCAGTTCTTC.

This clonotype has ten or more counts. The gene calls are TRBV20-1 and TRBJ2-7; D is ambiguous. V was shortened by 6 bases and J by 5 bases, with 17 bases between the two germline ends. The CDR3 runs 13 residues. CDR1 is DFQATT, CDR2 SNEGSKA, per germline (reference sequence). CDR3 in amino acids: CSADRLLENEQYF. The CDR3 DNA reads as TGCAGTGCCGATCGCCTTTTGGAGAACGAGCAGTACTTC.

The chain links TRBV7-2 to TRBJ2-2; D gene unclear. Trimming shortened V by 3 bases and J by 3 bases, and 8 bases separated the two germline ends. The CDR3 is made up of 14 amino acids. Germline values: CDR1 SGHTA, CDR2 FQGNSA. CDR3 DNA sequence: TGTGCCAGCAGCTTCCCAGTAGACACCGGGGAGCTGTTTTTT. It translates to CASSFPVDTGELFF. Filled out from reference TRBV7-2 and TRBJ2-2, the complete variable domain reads GAGVSQSPSNKVTEKGKDVELRCDPISGHTALYWYRQSLGQGLEFLIYFQGNSAPDKSGLPSDRFSAERTGGSVSTLTIQRTQQEDSAVYLCASSFPVDTGELFFGEGSRLTVL.

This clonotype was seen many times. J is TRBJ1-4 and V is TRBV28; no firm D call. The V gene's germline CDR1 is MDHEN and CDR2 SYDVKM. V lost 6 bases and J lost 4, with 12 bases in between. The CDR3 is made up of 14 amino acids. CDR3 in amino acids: CASRLTGGNEKLFF. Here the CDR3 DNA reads TGTGCCAGCAGGTTGACCGGAGGTAATGAAAAACTGTTTTTT.

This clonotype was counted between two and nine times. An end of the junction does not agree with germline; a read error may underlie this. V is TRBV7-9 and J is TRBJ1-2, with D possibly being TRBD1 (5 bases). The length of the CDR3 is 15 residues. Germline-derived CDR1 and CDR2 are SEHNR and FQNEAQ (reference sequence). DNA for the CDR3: TGTGCCCGCAGTCCTGTTACTGGGACCGCCTATGGCTACACCTTC. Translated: CARSPVTGTAYGYTF.

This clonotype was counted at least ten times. CDR3 loop: CAISEGTSVQPQHF. The CDR3 region has the DNA TGTGCCATCAGTGAAGGGACCTCCGTCCAGCCCCAGCATTTT. The chain carries TRBV10-3 and TRBJ1-5; tentatively, D is TRBD1 (5 bases). V was cut by 3 bases and J by 7 bases, with 13 bases left in between. The CDR3 runs to 14 residues. From germline, CDR1 is ENHRY and CDR2 SYGVKD.

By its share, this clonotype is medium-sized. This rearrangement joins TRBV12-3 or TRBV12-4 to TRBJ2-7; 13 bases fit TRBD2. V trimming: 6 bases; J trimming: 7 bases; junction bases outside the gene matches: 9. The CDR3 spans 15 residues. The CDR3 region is CASSRGTSGIGEQYF. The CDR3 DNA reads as TGTGCCAGCAGCCGTGGGACTAGCGGGATAGGGGAGCAGTACTTC.

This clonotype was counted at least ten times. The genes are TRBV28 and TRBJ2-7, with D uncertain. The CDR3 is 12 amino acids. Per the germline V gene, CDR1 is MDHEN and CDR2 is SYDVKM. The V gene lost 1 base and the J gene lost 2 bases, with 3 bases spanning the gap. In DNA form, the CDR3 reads TGTGCCAGCAGTTTATCGGCCTACGAGCAGTACTTC. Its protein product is CASSLSAYEQYF.

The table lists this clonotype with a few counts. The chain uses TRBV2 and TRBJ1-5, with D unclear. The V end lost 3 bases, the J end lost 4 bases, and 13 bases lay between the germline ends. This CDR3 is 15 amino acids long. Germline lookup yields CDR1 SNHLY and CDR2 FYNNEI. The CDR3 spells CASSESLFTNQPQHF. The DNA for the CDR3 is TGTGCCAGCAGTGAGTCGCTCTTTACGAATCAGCCCCAGCATTTT.

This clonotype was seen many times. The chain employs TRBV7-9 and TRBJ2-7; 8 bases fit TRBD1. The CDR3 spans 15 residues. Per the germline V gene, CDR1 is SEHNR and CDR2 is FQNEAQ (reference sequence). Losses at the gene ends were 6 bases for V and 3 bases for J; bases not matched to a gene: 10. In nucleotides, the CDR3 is TGTGCCAGCAGGTCCGGGACAGGAAGGGACTACGAGCAGTACTTC. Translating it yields CASRSGTGRDYEQYF.

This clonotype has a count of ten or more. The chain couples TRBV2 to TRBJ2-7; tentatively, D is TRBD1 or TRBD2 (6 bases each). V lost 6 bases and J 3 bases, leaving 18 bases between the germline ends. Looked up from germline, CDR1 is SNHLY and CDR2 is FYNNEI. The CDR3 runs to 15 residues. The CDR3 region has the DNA TGTGCCAGCAGGGGGGGAAGGGGACACCTCTACGAGCAGTACTTC. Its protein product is CASRGGRGHLYEQYF.

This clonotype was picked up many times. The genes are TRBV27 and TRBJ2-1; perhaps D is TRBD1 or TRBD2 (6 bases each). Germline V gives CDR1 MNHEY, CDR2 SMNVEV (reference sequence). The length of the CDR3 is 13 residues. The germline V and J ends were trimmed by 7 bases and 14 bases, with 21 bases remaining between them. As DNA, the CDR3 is TGTGCCAGCATCAACAGGGACTCTTCCAGCAAGTTCTTC. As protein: CASINRDSSSKFF.

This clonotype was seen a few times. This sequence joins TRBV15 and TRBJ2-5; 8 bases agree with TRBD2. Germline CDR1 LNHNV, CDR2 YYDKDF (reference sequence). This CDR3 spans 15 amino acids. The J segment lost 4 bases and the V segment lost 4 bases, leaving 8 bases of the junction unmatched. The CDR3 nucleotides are TGTGCCACCAGCATCCGCGGACTAGCAGGAGAGACCCAGTACTTC. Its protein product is CATSIRGLAGETQYF.

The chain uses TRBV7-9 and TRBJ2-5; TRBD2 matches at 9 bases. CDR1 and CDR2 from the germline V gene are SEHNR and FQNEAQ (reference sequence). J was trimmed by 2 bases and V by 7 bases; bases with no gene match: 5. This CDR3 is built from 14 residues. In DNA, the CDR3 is TGTGCCAGCAAACTGACTAGCGGACAAGAGACCCAGTACTTC. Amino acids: CASKLTSGQETQYF.

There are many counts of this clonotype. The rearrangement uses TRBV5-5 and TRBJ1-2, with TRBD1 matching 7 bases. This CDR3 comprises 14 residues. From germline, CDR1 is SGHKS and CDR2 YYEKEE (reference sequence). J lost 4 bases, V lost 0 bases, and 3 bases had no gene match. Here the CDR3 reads CASSLVSGGYGYTF. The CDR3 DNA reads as TGTGCCAGCAGCTTGGTCTCAGGGGGCTATGGCTACACCTTC. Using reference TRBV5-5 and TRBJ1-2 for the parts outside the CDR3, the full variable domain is DAGVTQSPTHLIKTRGQQVTLRCSPISGHKSVSWYQQVLGQGPQFIFQYYEKEERGRGNFPDRFSARQFPNYSSELNVNALLLGDSALYLCASSLVSGGYGYTFGSGTRLTVV.

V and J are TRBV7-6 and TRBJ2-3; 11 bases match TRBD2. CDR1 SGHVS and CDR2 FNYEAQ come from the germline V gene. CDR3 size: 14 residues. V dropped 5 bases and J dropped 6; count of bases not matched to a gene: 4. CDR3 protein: CASSRASGRDTQYF. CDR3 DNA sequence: TGTGCCAGCAGCCGGGCTAGCGGGAGGGATACGCAGTATTTT.

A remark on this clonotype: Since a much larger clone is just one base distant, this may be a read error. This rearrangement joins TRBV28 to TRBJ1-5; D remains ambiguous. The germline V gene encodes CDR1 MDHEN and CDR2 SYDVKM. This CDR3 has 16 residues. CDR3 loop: CASILPSFYSNQPQHF. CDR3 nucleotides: TGTGCCAGCATTTTACCGAGCTTTTATAGCAATCAGCCCCAGCATTTT.

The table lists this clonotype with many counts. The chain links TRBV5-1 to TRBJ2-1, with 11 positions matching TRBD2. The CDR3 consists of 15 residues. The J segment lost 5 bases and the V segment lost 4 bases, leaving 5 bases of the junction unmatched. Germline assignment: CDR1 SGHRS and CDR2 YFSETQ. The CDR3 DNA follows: TGCGCCAGCAGCGCCGCTAGCGGGAGGCACAATGAGCAGTTCTTC. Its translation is CASSAASGRHNEQFF.

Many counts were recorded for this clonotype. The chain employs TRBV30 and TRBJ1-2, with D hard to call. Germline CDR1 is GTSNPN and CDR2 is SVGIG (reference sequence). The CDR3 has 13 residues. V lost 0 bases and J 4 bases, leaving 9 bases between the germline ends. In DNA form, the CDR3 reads TGTGCCTGGAGTGTTGAGGGCCTCTATGGCTACACCTTC. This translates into CAWSVEGLYGYTF.

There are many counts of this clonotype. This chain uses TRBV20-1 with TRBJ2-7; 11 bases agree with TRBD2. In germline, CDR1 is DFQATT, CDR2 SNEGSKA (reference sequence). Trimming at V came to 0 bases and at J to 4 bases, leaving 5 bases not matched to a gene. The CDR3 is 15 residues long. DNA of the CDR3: TGCAGTGCTAGAGATCCTACTAGCGGGGGATACGAGCAGTACTTC. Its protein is CSARDPTSGGYEQYF.

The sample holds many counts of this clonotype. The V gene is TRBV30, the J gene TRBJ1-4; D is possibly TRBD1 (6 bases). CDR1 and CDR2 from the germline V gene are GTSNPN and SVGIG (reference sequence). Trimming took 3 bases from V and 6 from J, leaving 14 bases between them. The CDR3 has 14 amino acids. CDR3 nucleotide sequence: TGTGCCTGGAGAAGGGGACACCTAGATGAAAAACTGTTTTTT. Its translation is CAWRRGHLDEKLFF.

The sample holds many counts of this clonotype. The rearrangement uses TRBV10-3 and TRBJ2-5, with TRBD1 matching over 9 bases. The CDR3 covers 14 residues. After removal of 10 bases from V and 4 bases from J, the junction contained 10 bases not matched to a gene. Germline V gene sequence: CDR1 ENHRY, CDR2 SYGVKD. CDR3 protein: CATERETGGETQYF. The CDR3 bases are TGTGCCACCGAAAGGGAGACAGGGGGAGAGACCCAGTACTTC.

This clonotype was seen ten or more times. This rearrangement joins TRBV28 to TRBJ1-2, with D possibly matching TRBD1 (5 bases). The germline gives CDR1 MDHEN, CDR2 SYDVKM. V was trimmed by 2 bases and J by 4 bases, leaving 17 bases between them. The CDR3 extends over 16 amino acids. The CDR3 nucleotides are TGTGCCAGCAGTTTAAGGGGTCCACGATGGACCTATGGCTACACCTTC. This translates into CASSLRGPRWTYGYTF.